Listed below are T cell receptor beta chains from one sample, sequenced in a study of graft-versus-host responses after intestinal transplantation. No antigen has been assigned to these receptors. Profiled with immunoSEQ multiplex PCR; TCRdb holds only in-frame clones, not every one. This sample has about 86,000 clones, with about 88% found just once. This material consisted of unstimulated CD4+ T cells sorted from spleen or lymph node cells, taken before transplant. These receptors were obtained from a human donor who was the organ donor for an intestinal transplant. Each CDR3 is given with its conserved first and last residue. A D gene is named only where the DNA matches it firmly. Where a row states a size, it is once, few, many or the class of an expanded clone; other rows omit it.

CDR3 DNA,CDR3 protein,J gene,clone size,D gene,V gene
TGTGCCATCAGTGTTTATCGGGGAGGGGTACCCTACAATGAGCAGTTCTTC,CAISVYRGGVPYNEQFF,TRBJ2-1,NA,TRBD2,TRBV10-3
TGCGCCAGCAGCTTGTGGGCCCTCCGGGAGACCCAGTACTTC,CASSLWALRETQYF,TRBJ2-5,NA,NA,TRBV5-1
TGTGCCAGCAGACCGATAGCGGGAGGCCCCGCAGATACGCAGTATTTT,CASRPIAGGPADTQYF,TRBJ2-3,NA,TRBD2,TRBV11-2
TGTGCCAGCTCACCGGGGTTTATCGACAGTCCCCAGCATTTT,CASSPGFIDSPQHF,TRBJ1-5,NA,NA,TRBV18
TGTGCCAGCAGTTTATGGACCAGGGCTACTACCGGGGAGCTGTTTTTT,CASSLWTRATTGELFF,TRBJ2-2,NA,NA,TRBV28
TGTGCCAGCAGTTTATCTCTCTACTCACCCCTCCACTTT,CASSLSLYSPLHF,TRBJ1-6,NA,NA,TRBV27
TGTGCCAGCAGCTCAAAGGGACAGGCCTATGGCTACACCTTC,CASSSKGQAYGYTF,TRBJ1-2,NA,TRBD1,TRBV5-4
TGTGCTAGCAGCGACCGCCCCATTGGTGGGGGCGGTGAGCAGTTCTTC,CASSDRPIGGGGEQFF,TRBJ2-1,NA,NA,TRBV7-7
TGTGCCAGCAGCGATAGGGGTACCACCGGGGAGCTGTTTTTT,CASSDRGTTGELFF,TRBJ2-2,NA,NA,TRBV9
TGTGCCAGCAAACCGACTAGCGGGGGGGCGGCTCCCGGGGAGCTGTTTTTT,CASKPTSGGAAPGELFF,TRBJ2-2,NA,TRBD2,TRBV27
TGTGCCAGCAGCTTGGCGCCGGGAGGCTACGAGCAGTACTTC,CASSLAPGGYEQYF,TRBJ2-7,NA,TRBD2,TRBV5-6
TGTGCCAGCTCACCAACAACGAGAGGGAAGAACACTGAAGCTTTCTTT,CASSPTTRGKNTEAFF,TRBJ1-1,NA,NA,TRBV18
TGTGCCAGTAGCACACCGGGACAGGGATCGCGTGAAAAACTGTTTTTT,CASSTPGQGSREKLFF,TRBJ1-4,NA,TRBD1,TRBV19
TGTGCCAGTAGTCTTCAGGGGGCGACAGATACGCAGTATTTT,CASSLQGATDTQYF,TRBJ2-3,NA,TRBD1,TRBV19
TGTGCCAGCAGGTCGGGGGGGGCGCAAGACGAGCAGTACTTC,CASRSGGAQDEQYF,TRBJ2-7,NA,TRBD2,TRBV28
TGTGCCAGCGCCCGGGACAGGGGCGAAAAACTGTTTTTT,CASARDRGEKLFF,TRBJ1-4,NA,TRBD1,TRBV2
TGCGCCAGCAGCCAAGGGCACTACAGGGAATCCTATGGCTACACCTTC,CASSQGHYRESYGYTF,TRBJ1-2,NA,NA,TRBV4-3
TGTGCAAGTCGCTTCGCCCTGGGTGGGGGGTACCAAGAGACCCAGTACTTC,CASRFALGGGYQETQYF,TRBJ2-5,NA,NA,TRBV12-2
TGTGCCAGCAGTGCCGGACAGCCGCCCTATGGCTACACCTTC,CASSAGQPPYGYTF,TRBJ1-2,few,NA,TRBV6-1
TGTGCCAGCAGTCATAACATCGGGGATTCACCCCTCCACTTT,CASSHNIGDSPLHF,TRBJ1-6,NA,NA,TRBV25-1
TGTGCCAGCAGCGTAGAGGCTAGTGGCACAGATACGCAGTATTTT,CASSVEASGTDTQYF,TRBJ2-3,NA,NA,TRBV9
TGTGCCAGCAGCGCCATTTCGGGAGTTCCCTCGGGCAATGAGCAGTTCTTC,CASSAISGVPSGNEQFF,TRBJ2-1,NA,NA,TRBV25-1
TGTGCCAGCGCTAGCGGATTTTACAATGAGCAGTTCTTC,CASASGFYNEQFF,TRBJ2-1,NA,TRBD2,TRBV2
TGCGCCAGCAGGGAGACGGGAGACTACTTTGAAGCTTTCTTT,CASRETGDYFEAFF,TRBJ1-1,NA,NA,TRBV5-1
TGTGCCAGCAGCTCGGCCGGGTCTTTTGCCGAGCAGTACTTC,CASSSAGSFAEQYF,TRBJ2-7,NA,NA,TRBV7-2
TGCAGCGTTGGAGGCGACGAGCAGTACTTC,CSVGGDEQYF,TRBJ2-7,few,NA,TRBV29-1
TGTGCCAGCAGTCAGGTGAACACTGAAGCTTTCTTT,CASSQVNTEAFF,TRBJ1-1,few,NA,TRBV6-5
TGTGCCAGCAGCTTCGGGGGGGCCAGGGAGACCCAGTACTTC,CASSFGGARETQYF,TRBJ2-5,NA,TRBD2,TRBV11-3
TGCGCCAGCAGCCAAGTGGGGCAGGCTGTCAGGGGCTATGGCTACACCTTC,CASSQVGQAVRGYGYTF,TRBJ1-2,once,NA,TRBV4-1
TGTGCCAGCAGGGGGAATCCGGGCCGCAGGGTAAGGGATGAGCAGTTCTTC,CASRGNPGRRVRDEQFF,TRBJ2-1,NA,NA,TRBV11-2
TGCGCCAGCAGCTTGGCGGGCGGACTAGCGGGGAGCTCCTACAATGAGCAGTTCTTC,CASSLAGGLAGSSYNEQFF,TRBJ2-1,NA,TRBD2,TRBV5-1
TGTGCCAGCAGCAGAAGGGGGGAGACCCAGTACTTC,CASSRRGETQYF,TRBJ2-5,NA,NA,TRBV27
TGTGCCAGCAGACGGACAGCCTTCAATCAGCCCCAGCATTTT,CASRRTAFNQPQHF,TRBJ1-5,NA,NA,TRBV27
TGTGCCAGCTCACTTTTGACAGGGGGGGGGAACACTGAAGCTTTCTTT,CASSLLTGGGNTEAFF,TRBJ1-1,NA,TRBD1,TRBV18
TGTGCCAGCAGTGAAAGGAGCCTATCGACAGGGTTCAGGACTGAAGCTTTCTTT,CASSERSLSTGFRTEAFF,TRBJ1-1,once,TRBD1,TRBV2
TGTGCCAGCAGAGAGTCCGGGGGTTTCACTGAAGCTTTCTTT,CASRESGGFTEAFF,TRBJ1-1,once,NA,TRBV6-5
TGTGCCAGCAGCTTTTTCCGGGGGGGGACAGATACGCAGTATTTT,CASSFFRGGTDTQYF,TRBJ2-3,NA,TRBD2,TRBV11-2
TGTGCCAGCAGCTTAGACTTCAGGGGTGAGCAGTACTTC,CASSLDFRGEQYF,TRBJ2-5,NA,NA,TRBV7-9
TGTGCCAGCAGCACAACGAGGAGGTCCTACAATGAGCAGTTCTTC,CASSTTRRSYNEQFF,TRBJ2-1,NA,NA,TRBV7-2
TGTGCCACCAGCAGAGAAGGGGGTGTGACAGGGGACACTGAAGCTTTCTTT,CATSREGGVTGDTEAFF,TRBJ1-1,NA,TRBD1,TRBV15
TGTGCCAGCAGCTCGACGACCGGGACAAATAATTCACCCCTCCACTTT,CASSSTTGTNNSPLHF,TRBJ1-6,NA,NA,TRBV7-9
TGTGCCAGCAGTCCGTTGGGACAGGCCGGGCAGCCCCAGCATTTT,CASSPLGQAGQPQHF,TRBJ1-5,NA,TRBD1,TRBV4-2
TGTGCCAGCAGCCCACCTACAGGCATGGGCAGGGGCAATGAGCAGTTCTTC,CASSPPTGMGRGNEQFF,TRBJ2-1,NA,NA,TRBV7-6
TGTGCCAGCAGCCCTAGGGGCTCCTACAATGAGCAGTTCTTC,CASSPRGSYNEQFF,TRBJ2-1,NA,NA,TRBV7-2
TGCGCCACCCGACAGGGGGCGGGGGACACTGAAGCTTTCTTT,CATRQGAGDTEAFF,TRBJ1-1,NA,TRBD1,TRBV5-1
TGTGCCAGCAGCCAAGATCAGGGGGACTATGGCTACACCTTC,CASSQDQGDYGYTF,TRBJ1-2,few,TRBD1,TRBV14
TGTGCCAGCAGCAGTATAGCGGGAGAAGAGACCCAGTACTTC,CASSSIAGEETQYF,TRBJ2-5,NA,TRBD2,TRBV11-2
TGTGCCAGCAGCTTCAGGGGGCGCGACGAGCAGTACTTC,CASSFRGRDEQYF,TRBJ2-7,once,TRBD1,TRBV5-4
TGTGCCAGCAGCTTAGCACATTACAGGGCCTCTGGGGCCAACGTCCTGACTTTC,CASSLAHYRASGANVLTF,TRBJ2-6,NA,NA,TRBV7-2
TGTGCCAGCTCAGTTAGACAGGGCGTCACTGAAGCTTTCTTT,CASSVRQGVTEAFF,TRBJ1-1,NA,TRBD1,TRBV18
TGCGCCAGCAGCCCATTCCGGGACAGCAACACTGAAGCTTTCTTT,CASSPFRDSNTEAFF,TRBJ1-1,NA,TRBD1,TRBV4-1